Listed below are T cell receptor beta chains from one sample, sequenced in a study of OX40 agonist ivuxolimab in advanced cancers. Only in-frame clones appear in the TCRdb table, and some are missing; sequencing was by immunoSEQ multiplex PCR. The repertoire has 100,000 to 150,000 clones, about 90% of them found once; the top ten carry under 0.9%. The material was CD4+ or CD8+ T cells sorted from blood, obtained in a trial of the OX40 agonist ivuxolimab. Receptor source: an adult with an advanced solid tumor such as melanoma, head and neck, liver or kidney cancer. CDR3s include the opening cysteine and the closing phenylalanine or tryptophan. The D gene is left open where the match is weak. The size of a clone is reported for some rows only, either as once, few or many, or as a class for expanded clones.

V: TRBV5-6
size: -
D: TRBD1
J: TRBJ1-2
DNA: TGTGCCAGCACCGTGGACAGGGTAGACTATGGCTACACCTTC
CDR3: CASTVDRVDYGYTF

V: TRBV11-3
size: -
D: -
J: TRBJ2-1
DNA: TGTGCCAGCAGCTTAGACGGAAGCTCCTACAATGAGCAGTTCTTC
CDR3: CASSLDGSSYNEQFF

V: TRBV29-1
size: -
D: -
J: TRBJ2-3
DNA: TGCAGCGGGGAATCTAGCACAGATACGCAGTATTTT
CDR3: CSGESSTDTQYF

V: TRBV10-3
size: -
D: -
J: TRBJ1-2
DNA: TGTGCCATCAGAGACCAAGGACGGCCGCGCTACACCTTC
CDR3: CAIRDQGRPRYTF

V: TRBV2
size: -
D: TRBD1
J: TRBJ2-2
DNA: TGTGCCAGCAGACCGTCGCGGACAGGGGAATTCGGGGAGCTGTTTTTT
CDR3: CASRPSRTGEFGELFF

V: TRBV7-2
size: -
D: -
J: TRBJ2-7
DNA: TGTGCCAGCAGCCAGGGGCTAGCGAGGGGCTACGAGCAGTACTTC
CDR3: CASSQGLARGYEQYF

V: TRBV19
size: -
D: TRBD1
J: TRBJ2-2
DNA: TGTGCCAGTATAGGGGGCGCGAGGACCGGGGAGCTGTTTTTT
CDR3: CASIGGARTGELFF

V: TRBV25-1
size: -
D: -
J: TRBJ2-7
DNA: TGTGCCAGCAGTGAATTGAGCGGCCCGGAGGAGCAGTACTTC
CDR3: CASSELSGPEEQYF

V: TRBV7-9
size: -
D: -
J: TRBJ1-1
DNA: TGTGCCAGCACTACCGGACTCTCCGCTTTCTTT
CDR3: CASTTGLSAFF

V: TRBV19
size: -
D: -
J: TRBJ2-1
DNA: TGTGCCACAGTACGAGGGGACTCCTACAATGAGCAGTTCTTC
CDR3: CATVRGDSYNEQFF

V: TRBV5-5
size: once
D: -
J: TRBJ1-3
DNA: TGTGCCAGCAGCTTAGCGCCATACTCGGCAAACACCATATATTTT
CDR3: CASSLAPYSANTIYF

V: TRBV28
size: -
D: -
J: TRBJ1-2
DNA: TGTGCCAGTACAGGGAACTATGGCTACACCTTC
CDR3: CASTGNYGYTF

V: TRBV27
size: -
D: -
J: TRBJ1-1
DNA: TGTGCCAGCAGTTCACACTTGACTGAAGCTTTCTTT
CDR3: CASSSHLTEAFF

V: TRBV10-3
size: few
D: -
J: TRBJ2-5
DNA: TGTGCCATCAGTGCTGAGGACCAGTACCAAGAGACCCAGTACTTC
CDR3: CAISAEDQYQETQYF

V: TRBV7-3
size: once
D: -
J: TRBJ2-3
DNA: TGTGCCAGCAGCCTATTTTCGACCGCTAGCACAGATACGCAGTATTTT
CDR3: CASSLFSTASTDTQYF

V: TRBV27
size: -
D: -
J: TRBJ2-2
DNA: TGTGCCAGCAGTTTCCGAAAGATGGACGGGTTTAACACCGGGGAGCTGTTTTTT
CDR3: CASSFRKMDGFNTGELFF

V: TRBV4-1
size: -
D: TRBD2
J: TRBJ2-1
DNA: TGTGCCAGCAACCTCCCGGGACTAGCGGGAAGTAATGAGCAGTTCTTC
CDR3: CASNLPGLAGSNEQFF

V: TRBV18
size: -
D: TRBD1
J: TRBJ2-7
DNA: TGTGCCAGCTCACCTACAGGGGGCGGTGAGCAGTACTTC
CDR3: CASSPTGGGEQYF

V: TRBV18
size: -
D: TRBD1
J: TRBJ1-5
DNA: TGTGCCAGCTCACTTGGACAGGAAAATCAGCCCCAGCATTTT
CDR3: CASSLGQENQPQHF

V: TRBV25-1
size: -
D: -
J: TRBJ2-7
DNA: TGTGCCAGCAGTGAATGGGGCACAGGGCGGTACGAGCAGTACTTC
CDR3: CASSEWGTGRYEQYF

V: TRBV7-2
size: -
D: TRBD1
J: TRBJ1-2
DNA: TGTGCCAGCAGCTCCGCGCTGGGACAGGGTGATAGATCCTATGGCTACACCTTC
CDR3: CASSSALGQGDRSYGYTF

V: TRBV28
size: -
D: TRBD2
J: TRBJ2-7
DNA: TGTGCCAGCATCCGAACCCGGGGGGGAGCCTACGAGCAGTACTTC
CDR3: CASIRTRGGAYEQYF

V: TRBV15
size: -
D: -
J: TRBJ2-2
DNA: TGTGCCACCAGCTCCCGACTAGGAGGGGGCGGGGAGCTGTTTTTT
CDR3: CATSSRLGGGGELFF

V: TRBV12-5
size: once
D: -
J: TRBJ1-1
DNA: TGTGCTAGTGGTCCCGATAGGGGAATGGGGAACACTGAAGCTTTCTTT
CDR3: CASGPDRGMGNTEAFF

V: TRBV28
size: -
D: -
J: TRBJ2-1
DNA: TGTGCCAGCACCCTTCTAGCGCTTGGACCCCATGAGCAGTTCTTC
CDR3: CASTLLALGPHEQFF

V: TRBV25-1
size: -
D: TRBD2
J: TRBJ2-5
DNA: TGTGCCGGCAGTGTACGGTCCGGACTAGCGGAGACCCAGTACTTC
CDR3: CAGSVRSGLAETQYF

V: TRBV28
size: -
D: -
J: TRBJ2-1
DNA: TGTGCCAGCAGTCTATCCGGGACTGCCTACAATGAGCAGTTCTTC
CDR3: CASSLSGTAYNEQFF

V: TRBV2
size: -
D: -
J: TRBJ2-7
DNA: TGTGCCAGCAGTGATGATCGGTCCTCAACCTACGAGCAGTACTTC
CDR3: CASSDDRSSTYEQYF

V: TRBV5-1
size: once
D: -
J: TRBJ1-2
DNA: TGCGCCAGCAGCTTGGGGCAGGGGAACGGCTACACCTTC
CDR3: CASSLGQGNGYTF

V: TRBV28
size: -
D: -
J: TRBJ2-3
DNA: TGTGCCAGCAGCCGCGGTGGGGGAATGGATACGCAGTATTTT
CDR3: CASSRGGGMDTQYF

V: TRBV15
size: -
D: -
J: TRBJ1-4
DNA: TGTGCCACCAGCAGGTCCTCCCCCCGGGAGACAGAAAATGAAAAACTGTTTTTT
CDR3: CATSRSSPRETENEKLFF

V: TRBV5-4
size: -
D: TRBD2
J: TRBJ2-3
DNA: TGTGCCAGCAGCTTGGGTACTAGCGGGAAAAATGGATTT
CDR3: CASSLGTSGKNGF